This entry features one TCR beta chain sequence. The data are from a study of blood T cell repertoires in COVID-19. Libraries were prepared by immunoSEQ multiplex PCR; TCRdb keeps only in-frame clonotypes and omits some of them. The table records about 58,000 clones, about 88% of them present only once. Sequencing input: peripheral blood. The clonotype comes from a woman aged 55-70 years with active COVID-19.

The CDR3 spells CASSLISGGAWETQYF. In DNA form, the CDR3 reads TGTGCCAGCAGCCTCATTAGCGGGGGGGCCTGGGAGACCCAGTACTTC. This chain joins TRBV3-1 (or the pseudogene TRBV3-2) and TRBJ2-5; 11 bases align to TRBD2. The CDR3 runs 16 residues. Germline V gives CDR1 LGHDT, CDR2 YNNKEL (reference sequence). V gave up 4 bases and J gave up 5 bases; unmatched junction bases: 9.